The TCR beta chain under discussion was sequenced for a study of beta chain features in type 1 diabetes. General study findings and limits: Moderate but significant shortening of TCRB CDR3s was recorded in all four CD4+ subsets from Type 1 diabetes patients.

The isolated RNA, all of it, was reverse transcribed, so expressed TCRB transcripts were what got sequenced. Repertoires were generated with immunoSEQ multiplex PCR, while TCRdb's copy carries only in-frame clones and drops some. Of 150,000 to 200,000 clones in the sample, around 8% were seen once. CDR3 size: 11 residues. The germline gives CDR1 MNHNS, CDR2 SASEGT. Turning to this clone: Its target is unknown. Germline and junction disagree at one end, which may indicate a read error.

This sequence joins TRBV6-1 and TRBJ1-2; possible D gene TRBD1, 5 bases. The specimen sequenced was central memory CD4+ T cells from blood. The TCR originated in a woman younger than 30 with type 1 diabetes. The CDR3 DNA is TGTGCCAGCTCAAAGGACATCGGCTGCACCTTC. It specifies CASSKDIGCTF.